The sequence of this T cell receptor (beta chain) was determined in a study of blood T cell repertoires in COVID-19. Original analysis: Nucleated cell number was recorded as an estimate derived from reference gene primer amplification. TCRdb keeps only in-frame clones here, not all; method: immunoSEQ multiplex PCR. V, J and clone size derive from that table, while D and trimming were established from the DNA sequence. The sample shows about 110,000 clones, roughly 83% of them seen only once. Looked up from germline, CDR1 is SGHTA and CDR2 is FQGNSA. V was clipped by 1 base and J by 3 bases; unmatched bases: 5. This CDR3 region has 15 residues.

Material: peripheral blood. This sequence originates from a human donor in a cohort sampled during active COVID-19. The chain uses TRBV7-2 and TRBJ2-7; 8 nucleotides line up with TRBD2. CDR3 loop: CASSLVFLAGYEQYF. The CDR3, as DNA: TGTGCCAGCAGCTTAGTATTTCTAGCGGGCTACGAGCAGTACTTC.